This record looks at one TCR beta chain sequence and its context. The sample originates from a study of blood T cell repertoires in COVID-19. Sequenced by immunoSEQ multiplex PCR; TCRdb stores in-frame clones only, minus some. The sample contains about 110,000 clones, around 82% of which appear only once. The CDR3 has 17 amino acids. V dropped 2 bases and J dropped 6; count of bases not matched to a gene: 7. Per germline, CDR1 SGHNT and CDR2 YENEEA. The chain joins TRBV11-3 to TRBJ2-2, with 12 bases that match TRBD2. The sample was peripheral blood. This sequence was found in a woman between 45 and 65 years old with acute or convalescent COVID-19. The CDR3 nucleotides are TGTGCCAGCAGCTTACGCCCTAGCGGGGGGGATCCCGGGGAGCTGTTTTTT. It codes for CASSLRPSGGDPGELFF.